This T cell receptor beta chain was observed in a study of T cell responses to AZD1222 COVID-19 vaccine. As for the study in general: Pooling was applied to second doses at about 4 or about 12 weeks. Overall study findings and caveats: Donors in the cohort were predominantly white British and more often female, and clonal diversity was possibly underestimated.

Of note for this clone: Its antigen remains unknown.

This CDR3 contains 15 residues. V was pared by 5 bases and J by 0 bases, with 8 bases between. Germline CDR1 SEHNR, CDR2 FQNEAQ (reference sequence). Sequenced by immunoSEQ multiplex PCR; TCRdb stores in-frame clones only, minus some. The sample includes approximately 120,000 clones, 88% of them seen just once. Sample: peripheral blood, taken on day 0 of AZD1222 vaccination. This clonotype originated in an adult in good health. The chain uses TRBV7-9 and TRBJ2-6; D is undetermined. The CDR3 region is CASSPTYSGANVLTF. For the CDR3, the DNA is TGTGCCAGCAGCCCAACTTACTCTGGGGCCAACGTCCTGACTTTC.